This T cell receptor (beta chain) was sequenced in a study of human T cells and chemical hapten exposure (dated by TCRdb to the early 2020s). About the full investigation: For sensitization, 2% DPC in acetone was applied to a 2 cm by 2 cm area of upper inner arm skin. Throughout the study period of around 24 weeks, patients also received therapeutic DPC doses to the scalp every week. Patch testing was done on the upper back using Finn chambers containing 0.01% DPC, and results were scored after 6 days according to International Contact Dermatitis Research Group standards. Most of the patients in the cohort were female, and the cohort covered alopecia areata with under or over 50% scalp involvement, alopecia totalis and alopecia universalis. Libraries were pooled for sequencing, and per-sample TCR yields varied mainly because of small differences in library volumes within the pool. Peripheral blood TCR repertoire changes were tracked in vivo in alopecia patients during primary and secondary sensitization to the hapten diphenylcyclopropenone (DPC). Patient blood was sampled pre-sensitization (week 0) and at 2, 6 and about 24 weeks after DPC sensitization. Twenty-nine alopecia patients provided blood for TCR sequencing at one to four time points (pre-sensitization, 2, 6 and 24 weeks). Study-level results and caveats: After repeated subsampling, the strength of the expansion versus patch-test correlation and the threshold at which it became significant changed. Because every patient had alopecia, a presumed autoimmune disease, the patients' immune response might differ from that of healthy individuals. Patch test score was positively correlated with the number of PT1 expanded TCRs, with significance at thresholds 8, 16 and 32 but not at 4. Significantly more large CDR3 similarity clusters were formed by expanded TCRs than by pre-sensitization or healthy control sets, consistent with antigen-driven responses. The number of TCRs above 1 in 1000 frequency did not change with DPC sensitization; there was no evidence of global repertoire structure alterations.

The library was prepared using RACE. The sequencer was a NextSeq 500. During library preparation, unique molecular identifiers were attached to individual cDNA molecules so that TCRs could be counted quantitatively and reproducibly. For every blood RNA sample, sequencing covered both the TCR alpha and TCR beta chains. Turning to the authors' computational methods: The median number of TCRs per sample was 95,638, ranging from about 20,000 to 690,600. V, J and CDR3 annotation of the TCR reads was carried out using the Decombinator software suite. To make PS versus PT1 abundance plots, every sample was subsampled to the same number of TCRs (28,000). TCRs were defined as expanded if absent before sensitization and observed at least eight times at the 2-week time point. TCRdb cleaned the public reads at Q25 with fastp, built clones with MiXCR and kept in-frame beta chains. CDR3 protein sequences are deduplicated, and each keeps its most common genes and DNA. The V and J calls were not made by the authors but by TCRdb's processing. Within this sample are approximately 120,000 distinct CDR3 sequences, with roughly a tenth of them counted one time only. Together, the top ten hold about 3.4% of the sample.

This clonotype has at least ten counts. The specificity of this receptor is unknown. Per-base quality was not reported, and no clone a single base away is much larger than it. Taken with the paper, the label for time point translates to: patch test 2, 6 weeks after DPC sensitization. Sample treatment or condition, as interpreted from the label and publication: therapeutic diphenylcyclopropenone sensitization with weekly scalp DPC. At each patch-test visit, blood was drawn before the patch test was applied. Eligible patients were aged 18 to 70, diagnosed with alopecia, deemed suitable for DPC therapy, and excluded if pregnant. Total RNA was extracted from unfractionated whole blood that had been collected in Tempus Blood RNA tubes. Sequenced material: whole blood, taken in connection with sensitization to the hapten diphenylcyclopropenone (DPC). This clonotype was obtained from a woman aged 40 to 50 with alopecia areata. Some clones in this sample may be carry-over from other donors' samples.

The CDR3 protein sequence reads: CASSLAGGRQFF. The sequenced DNA is TGTGCCAGCAGCTTGGCCGGGGGGCGGCAGTTCTTC. The rearranged segments are TRBV7-2 and TRBJ2-1; TRBD2 is perhaps the D gene, given 7 matching bases. The germline V gene supplies CDR1 SGHTA and CDR2 FQGNSA. V drops 3 bases and J drops 12 bases, leaving 12 bases in between. The CDR3 measures 12 amino acids from cysteine to phenylalanine. Left in the record is the CDR3 DNA by itself, 36 bases read in frame from the first base.